This TCR beta chain appears in the sequencing data of a study of PD-L1 blockade in urothelial cancer. Germline-derived CDR1 and CDR2 are KGHSH and LQKENI. After removal of 0 bases from V and 8 bases from J, the junction contained 9 bases not matched to a gene. The CDR3 covers 15 residues. Every PCR received spiked-in synthetic TCR analog templates. Generated by immunoSEQ multiplex PCR, the TCRdb table keeps only in-frame clones and is missing some. Of tens of thousands of clones listed, almost 90% are singletons. Documented time point: pretreatment peripheral blood. Sequences were derived from PBMCs, sampled around atezolizumab (anti-PD-L1) treatment. The origin of this receptor is a man between 60 and 75 years old with urothelial cancer. The rearrangement links TRBV18 to TRBJ1-1; 7 nucleotides match TRBD1. CDR3 bases: TGTGCCAGCTCACCACCCTTAGTTCGGGACAGCGAAGCTTTCTTT. Translation gives CASSPPLVRDSEAFF.